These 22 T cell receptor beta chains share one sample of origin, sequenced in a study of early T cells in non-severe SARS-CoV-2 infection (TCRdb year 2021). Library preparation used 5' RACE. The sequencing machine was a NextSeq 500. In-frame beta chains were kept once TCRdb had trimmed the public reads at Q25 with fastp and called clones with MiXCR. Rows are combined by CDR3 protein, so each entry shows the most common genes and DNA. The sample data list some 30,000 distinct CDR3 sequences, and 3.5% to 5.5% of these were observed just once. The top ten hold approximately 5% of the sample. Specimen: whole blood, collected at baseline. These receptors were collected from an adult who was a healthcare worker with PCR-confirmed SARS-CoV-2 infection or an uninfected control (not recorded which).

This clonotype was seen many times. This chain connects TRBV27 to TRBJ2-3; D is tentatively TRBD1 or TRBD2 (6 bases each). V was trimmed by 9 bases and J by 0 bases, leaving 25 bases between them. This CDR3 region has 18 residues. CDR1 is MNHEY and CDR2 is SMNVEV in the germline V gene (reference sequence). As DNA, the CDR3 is TGTGCCAGTAGGGGGAGGCCCGCGCCACGCTCAAGCACAGATACGCAGTATTTT. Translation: CASRGRPAPRSSTDTQYF.

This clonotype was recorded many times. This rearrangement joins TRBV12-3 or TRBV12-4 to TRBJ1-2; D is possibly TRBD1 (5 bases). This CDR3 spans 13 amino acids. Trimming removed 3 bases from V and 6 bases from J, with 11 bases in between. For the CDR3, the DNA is TGTGCCAGCAGTTTCCCAGGGAAGGATGGCTACACCTTC. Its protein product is CASSFPGKDGYTF.

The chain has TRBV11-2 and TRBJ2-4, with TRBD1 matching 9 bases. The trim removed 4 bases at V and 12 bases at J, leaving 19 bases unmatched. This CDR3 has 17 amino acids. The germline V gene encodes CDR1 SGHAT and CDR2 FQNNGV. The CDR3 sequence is CASSSRTGDAAARPQYF. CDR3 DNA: TGTGCCAGCAGCTCGAGGACAGGGGACGCCGCCGCTCGACCTCAGTACTTC.

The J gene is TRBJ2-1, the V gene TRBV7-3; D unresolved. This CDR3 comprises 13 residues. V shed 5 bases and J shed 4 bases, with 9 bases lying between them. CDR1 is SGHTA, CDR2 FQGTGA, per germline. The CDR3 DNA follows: TGTGCCAGCAGCCCCGACTTGTACAATGAGCAGTTCTTC. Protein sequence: CASSPDLYNEQFF.

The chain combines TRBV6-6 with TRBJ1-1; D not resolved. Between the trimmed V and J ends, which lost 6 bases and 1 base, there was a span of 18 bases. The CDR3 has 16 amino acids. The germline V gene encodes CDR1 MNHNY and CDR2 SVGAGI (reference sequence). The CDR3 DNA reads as TGTGCCAGCAGCCCCCCGGACGGACCTTCGAACACTGAAGCTTTCTTT. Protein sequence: CASSPPDGPSNTEAFF.

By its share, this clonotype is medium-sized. The DNA for the CDR3 is TGTGCCTGGAAACAGGGAACCTACGAGCAGTACTTC. It specifies CAWKQGTYEQYF. The chain links TRBV30 to TRBJ2-7; a possible D gene is TRBD1 (6 bases). CDR3 size: 12 residues. CDR1 and CDR2 from the germline V gene are GTSNPN and SVGIG (reference sequence). Trimming cost V 4 bases and J 2 bases, with 9 bases left between them.

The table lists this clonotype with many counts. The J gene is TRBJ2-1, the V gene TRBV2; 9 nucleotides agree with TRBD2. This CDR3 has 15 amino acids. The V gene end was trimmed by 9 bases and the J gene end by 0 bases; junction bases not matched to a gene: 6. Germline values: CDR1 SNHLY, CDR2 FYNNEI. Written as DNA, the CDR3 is TGTGCCAGGCTAAGCGGGAGGAGCTCCTACAATGAGCAGTTCTTC. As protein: CARLSGRSSYNEQFF.

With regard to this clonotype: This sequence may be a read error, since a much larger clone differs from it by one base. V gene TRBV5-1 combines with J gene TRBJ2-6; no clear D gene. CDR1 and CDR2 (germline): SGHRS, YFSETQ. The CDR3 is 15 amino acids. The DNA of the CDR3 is TGCGCCAGCAGCTTGGCCGTCGCAGGCACGAACGTCCTGATTTTC. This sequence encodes CASSLAVAGTNVLIF.

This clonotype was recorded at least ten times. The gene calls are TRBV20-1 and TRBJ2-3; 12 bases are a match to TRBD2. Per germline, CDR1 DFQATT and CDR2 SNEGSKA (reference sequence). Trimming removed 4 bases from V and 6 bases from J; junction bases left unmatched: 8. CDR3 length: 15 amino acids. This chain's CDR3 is CSAILTSGGGDTQYF. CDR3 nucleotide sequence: TGCAGTGCTATTTTGACTAGCGGGGGCGGGGATACGCAGTATTTT.

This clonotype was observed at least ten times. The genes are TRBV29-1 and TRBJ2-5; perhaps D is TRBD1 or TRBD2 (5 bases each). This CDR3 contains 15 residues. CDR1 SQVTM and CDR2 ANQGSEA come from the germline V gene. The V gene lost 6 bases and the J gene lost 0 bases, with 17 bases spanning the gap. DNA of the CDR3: TGCAGCGTCAACGAGGGGTACCGATACCAAGAGACCCAGTACTTC. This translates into CSVNEGYRYQETQYF.

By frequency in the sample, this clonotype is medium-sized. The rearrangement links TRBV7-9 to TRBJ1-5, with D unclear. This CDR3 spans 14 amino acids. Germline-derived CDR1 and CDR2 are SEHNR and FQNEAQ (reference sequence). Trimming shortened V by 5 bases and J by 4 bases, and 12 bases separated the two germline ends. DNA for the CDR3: TGTGCCAGCAGCGCCTCCGGGATGAATCAGCCCCAGCATTTT. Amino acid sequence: CASSASGMNQPQHF. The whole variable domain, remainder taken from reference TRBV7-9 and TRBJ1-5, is DTGVSQNPRHKITKRGQNVTFRCDPISEHNRLYWYRQTLGQGPEFLTYFQNEAQLEKSRLLSDRFSAERPKGSFSTLEIQRTEQGDSAMYLCASSASGMNQPQHFGDGTRLSIL.

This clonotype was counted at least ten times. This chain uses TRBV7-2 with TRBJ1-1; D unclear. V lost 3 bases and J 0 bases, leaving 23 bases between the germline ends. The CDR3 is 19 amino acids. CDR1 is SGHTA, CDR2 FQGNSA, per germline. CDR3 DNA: TGTGCCAGCAGCTTCTCGGAAGGTTCTTGGGATCTCTTGAACACTGAAGCTTTCTTT. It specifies CASSFSEGSWDLLNTEAFF.

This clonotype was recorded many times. The CDR3 protein is CASIPAGGHNEQFF. The DNA of the CDR3 is TGTGCCAGCATCCCAGCGGGAGGGCACAATGAGCAGTTCTTC. The genes are TRBV2 and TRBJ2-1, with 10 positions matching TRBD2. The germline V gene encodes CDR1 SNHLY and CDR2 FYNNEI. The CDR3 has 14 amino acids. Trimming cost V 7 bases and J 5 bases; bases outside gene matches: 5.

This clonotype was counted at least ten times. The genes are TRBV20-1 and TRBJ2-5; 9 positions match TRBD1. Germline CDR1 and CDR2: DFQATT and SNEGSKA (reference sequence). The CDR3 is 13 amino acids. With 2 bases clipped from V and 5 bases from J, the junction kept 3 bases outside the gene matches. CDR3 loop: CSARKDRGETQYF. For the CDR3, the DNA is TGCAGTGCTAGAAAGGACAGGGGCGAGACCCAGTACTTC.

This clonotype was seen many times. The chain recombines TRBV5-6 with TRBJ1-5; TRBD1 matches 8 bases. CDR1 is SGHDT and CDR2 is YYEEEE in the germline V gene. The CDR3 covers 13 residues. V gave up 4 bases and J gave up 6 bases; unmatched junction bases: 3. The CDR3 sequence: CASSQGAGQPQHF. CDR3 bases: TGTGCCAGCAGCCAGGGGGCGGGTCAGCCCCAGCATTTT.

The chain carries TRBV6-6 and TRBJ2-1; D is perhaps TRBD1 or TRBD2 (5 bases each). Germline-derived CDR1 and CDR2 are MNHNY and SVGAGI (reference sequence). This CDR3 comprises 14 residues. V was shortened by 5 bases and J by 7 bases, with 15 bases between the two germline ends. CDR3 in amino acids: CASSDRTEGNEQFF. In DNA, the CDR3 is TGTGCCAGCAGTGATCGGACCGAGGGGAATGAGCAGTTCTTC.

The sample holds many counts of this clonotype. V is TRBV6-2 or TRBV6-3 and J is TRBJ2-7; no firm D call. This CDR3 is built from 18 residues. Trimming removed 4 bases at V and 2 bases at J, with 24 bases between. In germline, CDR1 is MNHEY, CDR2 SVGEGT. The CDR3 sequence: CASSSQHPTLHSAYEQYF. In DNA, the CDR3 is TGTGCCAGCAGTTCTCAACACCCAACATTACATTCCGCCTACGAGCAGTACTTC.

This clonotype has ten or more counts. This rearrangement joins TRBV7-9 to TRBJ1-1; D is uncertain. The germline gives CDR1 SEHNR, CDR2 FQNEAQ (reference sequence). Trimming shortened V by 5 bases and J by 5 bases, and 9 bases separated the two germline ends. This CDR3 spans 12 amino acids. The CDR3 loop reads CASSDWATEAFF. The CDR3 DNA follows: TGTGCCAGCAGCGATTGGGCTACTGAAGCTTTCTTT.

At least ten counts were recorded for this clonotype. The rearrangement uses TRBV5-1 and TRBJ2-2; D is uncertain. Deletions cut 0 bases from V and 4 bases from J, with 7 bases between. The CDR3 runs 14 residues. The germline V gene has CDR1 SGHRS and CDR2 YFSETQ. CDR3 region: CASSLGGRTGELFF. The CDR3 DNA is TGCGCCAGCAGCTTGGGCGGTCGCACCGGGGAGCTGTTTTTT.

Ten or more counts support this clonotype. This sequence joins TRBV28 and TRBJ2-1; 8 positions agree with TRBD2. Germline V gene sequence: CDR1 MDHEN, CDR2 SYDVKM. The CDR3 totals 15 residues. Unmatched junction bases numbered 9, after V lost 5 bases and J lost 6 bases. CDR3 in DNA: TGTGCCAGCAGTAAGCGAGGGACTAGGATCAATGAGCAGTTCTTC. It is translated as CASSKRGTRINEQFF.

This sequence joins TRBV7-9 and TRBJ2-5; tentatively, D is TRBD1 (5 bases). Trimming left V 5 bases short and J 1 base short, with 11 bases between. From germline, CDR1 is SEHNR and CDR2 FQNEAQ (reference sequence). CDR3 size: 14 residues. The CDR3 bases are TGTGCCAGCAGCACGCAGGGATTCCAAGAGACCCAGTACTTC. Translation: CASSTQGFQETQYF. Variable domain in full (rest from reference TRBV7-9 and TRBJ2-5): DTGVSQNPRHKITKRGQNVTFRCDPISEHNRLYWYRQTLGQGPEFLTYFQNEAQLEKSRLLSDRFSAERPKGSFSTLEIQRTEQGDSAMYLCASSTQGFQETQYFGPGTRLLVL.

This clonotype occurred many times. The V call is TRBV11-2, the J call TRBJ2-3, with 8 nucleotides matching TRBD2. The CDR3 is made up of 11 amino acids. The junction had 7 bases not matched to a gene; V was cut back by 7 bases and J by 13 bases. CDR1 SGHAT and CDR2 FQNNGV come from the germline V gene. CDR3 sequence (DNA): TGTGCCAGCATCTCGGGGGGGGCCAAGTATTTT. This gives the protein CASISGGAKYF.